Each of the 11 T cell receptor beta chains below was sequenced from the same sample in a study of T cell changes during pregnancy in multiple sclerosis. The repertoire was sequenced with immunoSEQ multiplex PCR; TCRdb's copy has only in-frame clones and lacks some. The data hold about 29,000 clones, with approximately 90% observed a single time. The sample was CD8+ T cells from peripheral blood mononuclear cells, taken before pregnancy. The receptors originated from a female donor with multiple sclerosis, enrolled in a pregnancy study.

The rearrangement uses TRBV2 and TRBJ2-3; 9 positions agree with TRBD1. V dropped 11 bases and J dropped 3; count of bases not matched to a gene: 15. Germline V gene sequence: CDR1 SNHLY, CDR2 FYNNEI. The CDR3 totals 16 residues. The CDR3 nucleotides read TGTGCCGTCCGACCGGGACAGGGATCCGGGACAGATACGCAGTATTTT. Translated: CAVRPGQGSGTDTQYF.

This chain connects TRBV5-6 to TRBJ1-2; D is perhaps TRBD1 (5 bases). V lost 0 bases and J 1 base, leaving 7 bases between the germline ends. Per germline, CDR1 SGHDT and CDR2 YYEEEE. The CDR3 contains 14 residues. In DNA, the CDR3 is TGTGCCAGCAGCTTGGACAGGCTTAACTATGGCTACACCTTC. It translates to CASSLDRLNYGYTF. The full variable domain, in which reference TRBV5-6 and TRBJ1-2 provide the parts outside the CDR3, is DAGVTQSPTHLIKTRGQQVTLRCSPKSGHDTVSWYQQALGQGPQFIFQYYEEEERQRGNFPDRFSGHQFPNYSSELNVNALLLGDSALYLCASSLDRLNYGYTFGSGTRLTVV.

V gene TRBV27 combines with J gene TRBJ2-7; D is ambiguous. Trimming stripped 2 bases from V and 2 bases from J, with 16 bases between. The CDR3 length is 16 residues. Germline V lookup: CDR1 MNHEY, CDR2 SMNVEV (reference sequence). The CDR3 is CASSLMAALGTYEQYF. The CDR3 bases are TGTGCCAGCAGTTTAATGGCTGCCCTAGGCACCTACGAGCAGTACTTC.

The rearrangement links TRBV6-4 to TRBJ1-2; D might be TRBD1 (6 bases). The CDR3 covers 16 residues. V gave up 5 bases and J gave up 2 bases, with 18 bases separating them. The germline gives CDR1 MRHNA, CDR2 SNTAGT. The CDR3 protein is CASSRDTGGSNYGYTF. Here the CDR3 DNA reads TGTGCCAGCAGTAGGGACACCGGGGGGTCCAACTATGGCTACACCTTC.

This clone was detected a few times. For the CDR3, the DNA is TGTGCCAGCAGAGGAGACGGACTGGCCACTGAAGCTTTCTTT. It yields the protein CASRGDGLATEAFF. This sequence joins TRBV9 and TRBJ1-1; no clear D. CDR1 is SGDLS and CDR2 is YYNGEE in the germline V gene. V was shortened by 5 bases and J by 4 bases, with 15 bases between the two germline ends. The CDR3 loop spans 14 amino acids.

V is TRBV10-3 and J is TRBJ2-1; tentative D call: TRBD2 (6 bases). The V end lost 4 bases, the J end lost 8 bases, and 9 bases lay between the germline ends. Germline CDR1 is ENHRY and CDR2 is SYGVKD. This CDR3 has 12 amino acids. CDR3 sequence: CAISGGMDEQFF. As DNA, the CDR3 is TGTGCCATCAGTGGCGGGATGGATGAGCAGTTCTTC.

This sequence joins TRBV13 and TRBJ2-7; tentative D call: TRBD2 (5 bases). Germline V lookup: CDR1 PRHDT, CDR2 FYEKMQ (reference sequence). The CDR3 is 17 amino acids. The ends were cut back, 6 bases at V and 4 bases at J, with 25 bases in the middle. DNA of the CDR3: TGTGCCAGCAGTCCTCGGGGTGGAGAACGAGCCCCTTACGAGCAGTACTTC. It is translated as CASSPRGGERAPYEQYF.

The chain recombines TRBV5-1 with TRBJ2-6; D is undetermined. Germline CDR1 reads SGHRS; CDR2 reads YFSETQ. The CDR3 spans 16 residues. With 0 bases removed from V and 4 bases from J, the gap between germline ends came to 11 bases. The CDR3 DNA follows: TGCGCCAGCAGCTTGGCCCTGCCCGGGGGGGCCAACGTCCTGACTTTC. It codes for CASSLALPGGANVLTF. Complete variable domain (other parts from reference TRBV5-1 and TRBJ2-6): KAGVTQTPRYLIKTRGQQVTLSCSPISGHRSVSWYQQTPGQGLQFLFEYFSETQRNKGNFPGRFSGRQFSNSRSEMNVSTLELGDSALYLCASSLALPGGANVLTFGAGSRLTVL.

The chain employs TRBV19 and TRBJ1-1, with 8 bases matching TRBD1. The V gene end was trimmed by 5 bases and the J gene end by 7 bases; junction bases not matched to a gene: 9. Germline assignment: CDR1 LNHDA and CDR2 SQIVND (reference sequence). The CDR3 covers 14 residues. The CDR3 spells CASSGDRSVGEAFF. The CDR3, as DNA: TGTGCCAGTAGTGGGGACAGGTCTGTGGGTGAAGCTTTCTTT.

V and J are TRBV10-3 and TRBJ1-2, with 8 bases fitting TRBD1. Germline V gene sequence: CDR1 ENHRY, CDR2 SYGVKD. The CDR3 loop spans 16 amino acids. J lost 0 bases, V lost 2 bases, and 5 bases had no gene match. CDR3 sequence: CAISENRGEANYGYTF. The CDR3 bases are TGTGCCATCAGTGAGAACAGGGGGGAAGCTAACTATGGCTACACCTTC.

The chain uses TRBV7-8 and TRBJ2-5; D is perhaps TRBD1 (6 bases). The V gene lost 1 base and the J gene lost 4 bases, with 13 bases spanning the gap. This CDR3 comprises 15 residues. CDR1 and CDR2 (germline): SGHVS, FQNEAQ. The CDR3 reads CASSLEGGGLETQYF. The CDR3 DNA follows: TGTGCCAGCAGCTTAGAAGGGGGTGGGCTAGAGACCCAGTACTTC.